The 30 T cell receptor beta chains listed next were all sequenced from one sample in a study of cytomegalovirus exposure and HLA in healthy donors. The PCR used 60 Vbeta and 13 Jbeta primers. TCRdb's table, derived via immunoSEQ multiplex PCR, lists solely in-frame clones and lacks some. The data show more than 85,000 clones, more than 60% seen once. Material: PBMCs. The origin of the receptors is a young woman in good health and CMV-seropositive.

Worth noting for this clone: Different DNA sequences within this sample yield the same CDR3. The chain uses TRBV7-3 and TRBJ2-5; D not certain. Germline-derived CDR1 and CDR2 are SGHTA and FQGTGA. Deletions cut 1 base from V and 4 bases from J, with 4 bases between. The CDR3 is 12 amino acids. The CDR3 spells CASSLSGETQYF. CDR3 DNA: TGTGCCAGCAGCTTAAGCGGAGAGACCCAGTACTTC.

The CDR3 sequence: CAWSTINSRPAFF. The DNA for the CDR3 is TGTGCCTGGAGTACGATCAACAGTAGGCCGGCTTTCTTT. The rearrangement links TRBV30 to TRBJ1-1; D is ambiguous. Germline CDR1 and CDR2: GTSNPN and SVGIG (reference sequence). V was cut by 2 bases and J by 11 bases, with 18 bases left in between. The CDR3 is 13 residues long.

This sequence joins TRBV5-1 and TRBJ2-5, with D perhaps TRBD1 (5 bases). CDR3 size: 14 residues. Trimming cost V 4 bases and J 5 bases, with 15 bases left between them. Germline CDR1 SGHRS, CDR2 YFSETQ. CDR3 in amino acids: CASSARTNRETQYF. The CDR3, as DNA: TGCGCCAGCAGCGCCCGGACAAACCGGGAGACCCAGTACTTC. Based on the CDR3 plus reference TRBV5-1 and TRBJ2-5, the full variable domain is KAGVTQTPRYLIKTRGQQVTLSCSPISGHRSVSWYQQTPGQGLQFLFEYFSETQRNKGNFPGRFSGRQFSNSRSEMNVSTLELGDSALYLCASSARTNRETQYFGPGTRLLVL.

V gene TRBV6-1 combines with J gene TRBJ1-1; D remains ambiguous. The germline V and J ends were trimmed by 5 bases and 6 bases, with 10 bases remaining between them. CDR1 is MNHNS and CDR2 is SASEGT in the germline V gene. There are 12 residues in the CDR3. CDR3 nucleotide sequence: TGTGCCAGCAGTCCTCGGCGGGCTGAAGCTTTCTTT. Its protein product is CASSPRRAEAFF.

This clone turned up a few times. This chain connects TRBV5-3 to TRBJ2-1; 9 nucleotides line up with TRBD2. TRBV5-3 counts as an open reading frame of uncertain function. V shed 5 bases, J shed 7 bases, and the junction held 10 bases outside the gene matches. This CDR3 is 15 amino acids long. CDR3: CARRGVAGEKNEQFF. DNA for the CDR3: TGTGCCAGAAGAGGGGTAGCGGGAGAGAAGAATGAGCAGTTCTTC.

The genes are TRBV6-8 and TRBJ2-2; TRBD1 might be the D (5 bases). V gave up 8 bases and J gave up 6 bases, with 16 bases separating them. CDR3 length: 14 amino acids. CDR1 is MNHGY and CDR2 is SAAAGT in the germline V gene. The CDR3 loop is CASLRQGGAGELFF. The CDR3 region has the DNA TGTGCCAGCTTAAGGCAGGGTGGGGCCGGGGAGCTGTTTTTT.

This rearrangement joins TRBV18 to TRBJ2-5; no definite D call. The CDR3 length is 14 residues. Trimming took off 4 bases at V and 5 bases at J, with 14 bases between the two ends. Germline CDR1 KGHSH, CDR2 LQKENI. The CDR3 is CASSLTRLGETQYF. In DNA form, the CDR3 reads TGTGCCAGCTCACTAACTCGTCTCGGGGAGACCCAGTACTTC.

V usage is TRBV7-8 and J usage is TRBJ2-5, with a tentative D call TRBD2 (7 bases). Germline V gene data show CDR1 as SGHVS and CDR2 as FQNEAQ. The CDR3 sequence is 13 residues long. V dropped 8 bases and J dropped 1 base, with 11 bases sitting between them. CDR3 residues: CASRGAAQETQYF. The CDR3 DNA reads TGTGCCAGCCGGGGGGCGGCCCAAGAGACCCAGTACTTC.

V gene TRBV14 combines with J gene TRBJ2-7; 8 positions agree with TRBD2. The CDR3 extends over 15 amino acids. Germline CDR1 is SGHDN and CDR2 is FVKESK. With 0 bases clipped from V and 5 bases from J, the junction kept 6 bases outside the gene matches. CDR3 bases: TGTGCCAGCAGCCAAGAAGGGACTAGGAACCACGAGCAGTACTTC. It specifies CASSQEGTRNHEQYF.

This clone was detected only a few times. The V gene is TRBV5-1, the J gene TRBJ2-7, with a weak D call TRBD1 (5 bases). Germline V gene data show CDR1 as SGHRS and CDR2 as YFSETQ. The CDR3 has 16 residues. The V and J ends lost 1 base and 2 bases respectively, with 16 bases between them. CDR3 bases: TGCGCCAGCAGCTTGAAATCAGGGCTGGGCACCTACGAGCAGTACTTC. This gives the protein CASSLKSGLGTYEQYF.

The V call is TRBV4-3, the J call TRBJ1-1, with TRBD1 as a possible D gene (6 bases). V lost 1 base, J lost 4 bases, and 13 bases lay in between. Germline-derived CDR1 and CDR2 are LGHNA and YSLEER. The CDR3 is made up of 15 amino acids. CDR3 residues: CASSQAAQGITEAFF. CDR3 DNA sequence: TGCGCCAGCAGCCAAGCCGCCCAGGGGATCACTGAAGCTTTCTTT.

This clone was detected a few times. CDR3 in DNA: TGCGCCAGCAGCTCGGGACAGGGTTCGACGGGAAACACCATATATTTT. This encodes CASSSGQGSTGNTIYF. This chain connects TRBV5-1 to TRBJ1-3, with 9 bases that match TRBD1. This CDR3 has 16 amino acids. V shed 3 bases and J 4 bases; nucleotides not matched to a gene: 8. The germline CDR1 and CDR2 sequences are SGHRS and YFSETQ.

A few counts support this clone. V is TRBV4-1 and J is TRBJ1-5, with D uncertain. This CDR3 has 14 amino acids. V was clipped by 4 bases and J by 3 bases, with 10 bases between them. Germline CDR1 reads MGHRA; CDR2 reads YSYEKL. DNA for the CDR3: TGCGCCAGCAGCCCAAAAACAGACAATCAGCCCCAGCATTTT. Its translation: CASSPKTDNQPQHF.

There are a few counts of this clone. The CDR3 loop reads CASSSYEETQYF. The DNA for the CDR3 is TGTGCCAGCAGCAGCTACGAGGAGACCCAGTACTTC. V usage is TRBV5-4 and J usage is TRBJ2-5; D is unclear. Germline values: CDR1 SGHNT, CDR2 YYREEE (reference sequence). This CDR3 has 12 amino acids. V was shortened by 4 bases and J by 5 bases, with 9 bases between the two germline ends.

V is TRBV30 and J is TRBJ1-3; weak D call: TRBD1 (5 bases). This CDR3 contains 16 residues. The V gene's germline CDR1 is GTSNPN and CDR2 SVGIG (reference sequence). Trimming took off 2 bases at V and 4 bases at J, with 18 bases between the two ends. CDR3 nucleotides: TGTGCCTGGAGTCGCGGGGCCGGGACTCCGGGAAACACCATATATTTT. Amino acid sequence: CAWSRGAGTPGNTIYF.

The chain combines TRBV11-2 with TRBJ1-1; 7 bases are shared with TRBD1. CDR1 SGHAT and CDR2 FQNNGV come from the germline V gene. The CDR3 covers 14 residues. Trimming removed 3 bases from V and 4 bases from J; junction bases left unmatched: 5. The CDR3 sequence is CASSFGQVGTEAFF. CDR3 nucleotide sequence: TGTGCCAGCAGCTTTGGACAGGTAGGCACTGAAGCTTTCTTT.

This chain links TRBV19 with TRBJ2-5, with 12 bases aligning to TRBD2. Germline CDR1 LNHDA, CDR2 SQIVND (reference sequence). The CDR3 loop spans 16 amino acids. V was pared by 7 bases and J by 0 bases, with 6 bases of the junction left unmatched. The CDR3: CASKSRTSGNQETQYF. The CDR3 DNA follows: TGTGCCAGTAAGAGCAGGACTAGCGGGAACCAAGAGACCCAGTACTTC.

This chain links TRBV9 with TRBJ2-5; TRBD2 agrees at 7 bases. From germline, CDR1 is SGDLS and CDR2 YYNGEE. The CDR3 runs 14 residues. J was trimmed by 1 base and V by 3 bases; bases with no gene match: 3. CDR3 residues: CASSASGTQETQYF. The CDR3 DNA follows: TGTGCCAGCAGCGCTAGCGGAACCCAAGAGACCCAGTACTTC.

This clone was seen more than once but under ten times. The chain combines TRBV5-4 with TRBJ2-3, with TRBD2 matching over 10 bases. This CDR3 has 16 residues. Looked up from germline, CDR1 is SGHNT and CDR2 is YYREEE (reference sequence). With V trimmed by 4 bases and J by 1 base, 6 bases remained unmatched. CDR3 region: CASSTGLARGTDTQYF. In nucleotides, the CDR3 is TGTGCCAGCAGCACGGGACTAGCGAGAGGCACAGATACGCAGTATTTT.

The CDR3 sequence is CASSPSPGVPHF. As DNA, the CDR3 is TGTGCCAGTAGTCCCTCTCCAGGGGTCCCCCACTTT. The chain combines TRBV19 with TRBJ1-6; D perhaps matches TRBD1 (6 bases). The CDR3 runs to 12 residues. The ends were cut back, 5 bases at V and 18 bases at J, with 17 bases in the middle. Germline V gives CDR1 LNHDA, CDR2 SQIVND (reference sequence).

This chain links TRBV9 with TRBJ2-1, with 10 bases lining up with TRBD1. The CDR3 covers 16 residues. Trimming cost V 3 bases and J 5 bases; bases outside gene matches: 8. CDR1 and CDR2 (germline): SGDLS, YYNGEE. For the CDR3, the DNA is TGTGCCAGCAGCGCACTCCGGGACAGGGGCCACAATGAGCAGTTCTTC. It codes for CASSALRDRGHNEQFF.

The chain recombines TRBV13 with TRBJ2-7; 7 bases align to TRBD1. This CDR3 comprises 13 residues. Germline CDR1 reads PRHDT; CDR2 reads FYEKMQ (reference sequence). V shed 5 bases and J 3 bases; nucleotides not matched to a gene: 4. CDR3 DNA sequence: TGTGCCAGCAGCCCAAACAGGGGCTACGAGCAGTACTTC. Protein product: CASSPNRGYEQYF.

The DNA for the CDR3 is TGTGCCAGCAGCGCCAGACAGGGGGATAAGCGGGAGACCCAGTACTTC. Amino acid sequence: CASSARQGDKRETQYF. V usage is TRBV11-1 and J usage is TRBJ2-5; 9 nucleotides match TRBD1. The CDR3 covers 16 residues. In germline, CDR1 is SGHAT, CDR2 FQDESV (reference sequence). The V gene end was trimmed by 5 bases and the J gene end by 5 bases; junction bases not matched to a gene: 12.

J is TRBJ1-1 and V is TRBV19, with 7 bases aligning to TRBD1. V was pared by 3 bases and J by 4 bases, with 5 bases of the junction left unmatched. The CDR3 extends over 14 amino acids. Germline V gene lookup returns CDR1 LNHDA and CDR2 SQIVND (reference sequence). The CDR3: CASSIQGVVTEAFF. For the CDR3, the DNA is TGTGCCAGTAGTATCCAGGGGGTTGTCACTGAAGCTTTCTTT. The entire variable domain, with the rest obtained from reference TRBV19 and TRBJ1-1, is as follows: DGGITQSPKYLFRKEGQNVTLSCEQNLNHDAMYWYRQDPGQGLRLIYYSQIVNDFQKGDIAEGYSVSREKKESFPLTVTSAQKNPTAFYLCASSIQGVVTEAFFGQGTRLTVV.

J is TRBJ2-7 and V is TRBV9; a possible D gene is TRBD2 (6 bases). Trimming pared 0 bases from V and 6 bases from J, leaving 13 bases between. This CDR3 has 14 amino acids. Germline assignment: CDR1 SGDLS and CDR2 YYNGEE. The CDR3 DNA reads as TGTGCCAGCAGCGTAGAGGGGACTGCGGCCGAGCAGTACTTC. Translated: CASSVEGTAAEQYF.

The chain recombines TRBV28 with TRBJ2-5; 14 positions agree with TRBD2. The J call may be in error: the DNA end matches TRBJ2-7 better. This CDR3 contains 16 residues. Germline lookup yields CDR1 MDHEN and CDR2 SYDVKM. The CDR3 region is CASSSGLAGGFYEQYF. The CDR3, as DNA: TGTGCCAGCAGTTCTGGACTAGCGGGGGGATTTTACGAGCAGTACTTC.

The chain joins TRBV30 to TRBJ1-3; D is unresolved. CDR1 and CDR2 from the germline V gene are GTSNPN and SVGIG (reference sequence). V was pared by 2 bases and J by 0 bases, with 11 bases between. The CDR3 sequence is 15 residues long. CDR3 nucleotides: TGTGCCTGGAGTCGGTTGAGGAGCTCTGGAAACACCATATATTTT. Protein product: CAWSRLRSSGNTIYF.

The CDR3 here is CASSLRVRGLGEQYF. For the CDR3, the DNA is TGTGCCAGCAGCTTAAGGGTCAGGGGGTTGGGGGAGCAGTACTTC. This chain connects TRBV7-8 to TRBJ2-7; 7 bases match TRBD1. CDR1 SGHVS and CDR2 FQNEAQ come from the germline V gene. The CDR3 extends over 15 amino acids. V trimming: 2 bases; J trimming: 7 bases; junction bases outside the gene matches: 11.

The chain is built from TRBV11-2 and TRBJ2-7; 7 positions agree with TRBD1. V shed 1 base, J shed 2 bases, and the junction held 2 bases outside the gene matches. The germline CDR1 and CDR2 sequences are SGHAT and FQNNGV. The CDR3 covers 14 residues. CDR3 DNA: TGTGCCAGCAGCTTAGTAGGGACAGCCTACGAGCAGTACTTC. Amino acids: CASSLVGTAYEQYF. Full variable domain (outside the CDR3, taken from reference TRBV11-2 and TRBJ2-7): EAGVAQSPRYKIIEKRQSVAFWCNPISGHATLYWYQQILGQGPKLLIQFQNNGVVDDSQLPKDRFSAERLKGVDSTLKIQPAKLEDSAVYLCASSLVGTAYEQYFGPGTRLTVT.

The rearrangement joins TRBV10-1 to TRBJ2-7, with a possible D match to TRBD2 (5 bases). V was pared by 6 bases and J by 4 bases, with 16 bases between. CDR1 and CDR2 from the germline V gene are WNHNN and SYGVQD (reference sequence). The CDR3 covers 14 residues. CDR3 sequence reads: CASRETRVPYEQYF. CDR3 nucleotide sequence: TGCGCCAGCAGGGAAACTAGGGTCCCGTACGAGCAGTACTTC.